The 18 T cell receptor beta chains below come from one sample, sequenced in a study of T cells expressing NK-cell markers. TCRdb re-called the 5' RACE reads and gives one entry per CDR3 protein, without DNA. The listing records approximately 460,000 distinct CDR3 sequences. Source material: blood T cells: a sorted CD56 or NKG2C T cell subset, CD4+ or CD8+ T cells, or bulk PBMC T cells (not recorded which). Receptor source: a woman aged 18 to 75 in good health.

The rearrangement joins TRBV25-1 to TRBJ2-5; checking the TCRdb D call of TRBD1 is not possible without DNA. This CDR3 contains 16 residues. Germline V lookup: CDR1 MGHDK, CDR2 SYGVNS. CDR3 sequence: CASSELGQGVGETQYF.

The chain carries TRBV13 and TRBJ2-2. Germline values: CDR1 PRHDT, CDR2 FYEKMQ (reference sequence). The CDR3 loop spans 15 amino acids. CDR3 residues: CASSGSTRNTGELFF. Together with reference TRBV13 and TRBJ2-2, the CDR3 gives the full variable domain: AAGVIQSPRHLIKEKRETATLKCYPIPRHDTVYWYQQGPGQDPQFLISFYEKMQSDKGSIPDRFSAQQFSDYHSELNMSSLELGDSALYFCASSGSTRNTGELFFGEGSRLTVL.

The rearrangement links TRBV6-2 or TRBV6-3 to TRBJ2-1; without DNA, the TCRdb call of TRBD1 cannot be checked. Germline V gene data show CDR1 as MNHEY and CDR2 as SVGEGT. The CDR3 covers 14 residues. CDR3 sequence: CASSYLPPDNEQFF.

The chain has TRBV20-1 and TRBJ1-3; with no DNA, the TCRdb D assignment of TRBD1 cannot be verified. Germline CDR1 DFQATT, CDR2 SNEGSKA (reference sequence). CDR3 length equals 13 residues. This chain's CDR3 is CSASVRGLDTIYF.

CDR3 sequence reads: CSVEDMSAVEALAKNIQYF. The V and J genes are TRBV29-1 and TRBJ2-4; TCRdb returns TRBD2, unconfirmable since there is no DNA. Germline CDR1 SQVTM, CDR2 ANQGSEA. The CDR3 loop spans 19 amino acids.

The CDR3 reads CASSYITGTETQYF. This chain joins TRBV6-5 and TRBJ2-5; TCRdb's assignment of TRBD1 cannot be checked, as there is no DNA. Per germline, CDR1 MNHEY and CDR2 SVGAGI. The CDR3 is 14 amino acids.

The J gene is TRBJ2-7, the V gene TRBV20-1; TCRdb's D call of TRBD1 is untestable without DNA. This CDR3 has 13 residues. The germline CDR1 and CDR2 sequences are DFQATT and SNEGSKA (reference sequence). This chain's CDR3 is CSAPITGGHEQYF.

V usage is TRBV6-2 or TRBV6-3 and J usage is TRBJ2-5; no DNA is available, so the TRBD1 call from TCRdb remains unchecked. CDR1 is MNHEY and CDR2 is SVGEGT in the germline V gene. The CDR3 is 17 amino acids. This chain's CDR3 is CASTFFRATGTGETQYF.

The chain joins TRBV12-3 or TRBV12-4 to TRBJ2-1; TCRdb proposes TRBD2, but this gene call is untestable without DNA. This CDR3 comprises 13 residues. CDR3: CASLTSGLVEQFF.

The chain employs TRBV7-2 and TRBJ2-1; TCRdb designates TRBD2, a call that cannot be tested without DNA. Per germline, CDR1 SGHTA and CDR2 FQGNSA. CDR3 length: 15 amino acids. CDR3: CASSSGLAGFGEQFF.

The chain has TRBV27 and TRBJ2-1. The germline V gene has CDR1 MNHEY and CDR2 SMNVEV (reference sequence). The CDR3 totals 13 residues. The CDR3 reads CASSWASYNEQFF.

V is TRBV20-1 and J is TRBJ2-3. CDR3 length equals 12 residues. The germline CDR1 and CDR2 sequences are DFQATT and SNEGSKA (reference sequence). This CDR3 is CSASTKADTQYF.

V and J are TRBV6-5 and TRBJ1-4; TCRdb designates TRBD1, a call that cannot be tested without DNA. The CDR3 totals 15 residues. Germline CDR1 MNHEY, CDR2 SVGAGI. CDR3 sequence: CASSYSRGVNEKLFF.

The rearrangement joins TRBV5-1 to TRBJ2-3. Germline V gene lookup returns CDR1 SGHRS and CDR2 YFSETQ. The CDR3 is made up of 12 amino acids. The chain's CDR3 is CASSSPMDTQYF. Filled out from reference TRBV5-1 and TRBJ2-3, the complete variable domain reads KAGVTQTPRYLIKTRGQQVTLSCSPISGHRSVSWYQQTPGQGLQFLFEYFSETQRNKGNFPGRFSGRQFSNSRSEMNVSTLELGDSALYLCASSSPMDTQYFGPGTRLTVL.

The chain has TRBV12-3 or TRBV12-4 and TRBJ2-2; the TCRdb call, TRBD1, lacks DNA for checking. CDR3 length equals 15 residues. CDR3 loop: CASSLVLRGIGELFF.

The chain is built from TRBV12-3 or TRBV12-4 and TRBJ2-3; the D call from TCRdb, TRBD2, cannot be confirmed without DNA. This CDR3 comprises 15 residues. The CDR3 region is CASSYGTSGSSSQYF.

The chain has TRBV30 and TRBJ2-2; with no DNA, the TCRdb D assignment of TRBD1 cannot be verified. This CDR3 region has 15 residues. CDR1 is GTSNPN, CDR2 SVGIG, per germline (reference sequence). This CDR3 reads CAWNLGLGDTGELFF.

V is TRBV2 and J is TRBJ2-3; TCRdb selects TRBD2, and the lack of DNA leaves this call unchecked. The CDR3 spans 16 residues. Germline lookup yields CDR1 SNHLY and CDR2 FYNNEI. The chain's CDR3 is CASSTRLAGGTDTQYF.